These T cell receptor beta chains were read from a single sample in a study of blood T cell repertoires in COVID-19. Measured with immunoSEQ multiplex PCR; TCRdb has only the in-frame clones, and not every one. The sample has some 190,000 clones; about 88% are singletons. The source material was peripheral blood. These receptors were collected from a human donor in a cohort sampled during active COVID-19. The CDR3 runs from the conserved cysteine through the conserved F or W. D genes are given only for firm matches. Size tells how often a clone was seen (once, few, many) or the class of an expanded clone, and some rows leave it out.

d_gene | abundance | j_gene | v_gene | CDR3aa | CDR3nt
NA | NA | TRBJ2-3 | TRBV5-6 | CASSLATGDTQYF | TGTGCCAGCAGCTTGGCTACGGGAGATACGCAGTATTTT
NA | NA | TRBJ1-4 | TRBV14 | CASSRHNKETNEKLFF | TGTGCCAGCAGCCGACACAACAAGGAAACTAATGAAAAACTGTTTTTT
NA | NA | TRBJ2-1 | TRBV28 | CASSPHGDYNEQFF | TGTGCCAGCAGCCCACACGGGGACTACAATGAGCAGTTCTTC
TRBD2 | NA | TRBJ2-3 | TRBV4-2 | CASSQVGSGNTYTQYF | TGTGCCAGCAGCCAGGTCGGTAGCGGGAACACGTATACGCAGTATTTT
TRBD1 | few | TRBJ1-3 | TRBV5-4 | CASTGGQGGNTIYF | TGTGCCAGCACCGGTGGACAGGGGGGAAACACCATATATTTT
NA | NA | TRBJ1-5 | TRBV27 | CASSLEGGPNQPQHF | TGTGCCAGCAGTTTGGAGGGGGGGCCTAATCAGCCCCAGCATTTT
NA | NA | TRBJ2-1 | TRBV5-1 | CASSSLAGEQFF | TGCGCCAGCAGCTCACTAGCCGGTGAGCAGTTCTTC
TRBD1 | NA | TRBJ2-4 | TRBV6-2/TRBV6-3 | CASSRPGTGSYIQYF | TGTGCCAGCAGCCGCCCCGGGACAGGGTCATACATTCAGTACTTC
TRBD2 | NA | TRBJ2-3 | TRBV18 | CASSPEGLAGVRPDTQYF | TGTGCCAGCTCACCGGAGGGACTAGCGGGAGTTCGACCAGATACGCAGTATTTT
TRBD2 | NA | TRBJ2-1 | TRBV27 | CASSPTSGRPGDEQFF | TGTGCCAGCAGTCCGACTAGCGGGAGGCCCGGGGATGAGCAGTTCTTC
NA | NA | TRBJ2-2 | TRBV5-1 | CASKVLARDTGELFF | TGCGCCAGCAAGGTCCTAGCGAGGGACACCGGGGAGCTGTTTTTT
NA | once | TRBJ2-6 | TRBV5-1 | CASRMEGSHSGANVLTF | TGCGCCAGCAGAATGGAGGGGTCCCACTCTGGGGCCAACGTCCTGACTTTC
TRBD2 | NA | TRBJ2-1 | TRBV19 | CASSIGSGRAPGNEQFF | TGTGCCAGTAGTATAGGGAGCGGGAGGGCCCCCGGCAATGAGCAGTTCTTC
TRBD2 | NA | TRBJ2-1 | TRBV11-2 | CASSLALAGANNEQFF | TGTGCCAGCAGCTTAGCACTAGCGGGGGCTAACAATGAGCAGTTCTTC
NA | NA | TRBJ1-5 | TRBV29-1 | CSVVQGTNQPQHF | TGCAGCGTCGTGCAGGGGACCAATCAGCCCCAGCATTTT
TRBD1 | NA | TRBJ1-2 | TRBV19 | CASSPRDRDPSNYGYTF | TGTGCCAGTAGTCCCCGGGACAGAGATCCTTCTAACTATGGCTACACCTTC
TRBD1 | NA | TRBJ1-2 | TRBV19 | CASSTLQGYYGYTF | TGTGCCAGTAGTACCCTACAGGGGTACTATGGCTACACCTTC
NA | NA | TRBJ1-1 | TRBV10-3 | CAISGTGTTEAFF | TGTGCCATCAGTGGTACAGGGACGACTGAAGCTTTCTTT
TRBD1 | NA | TRBJ2-3 | TRBV2 | CASILFRGLGADTQYF | TGTGCCAGCATCCTTTTCAGGGGGCTGGGGGCAGATACGCAGTATTTT
TRBD2 | NA | TRBJ2-1 | TRBV5-1 | CASTLASGSVNEQFF | TGCGCCAGCACTCTTGCTAGCGGGAGTGTAAATGAGCAGTTCTTC
TRBD2 | NA | TRBJ2-1 | TRBV6-2/TRBV6-3 | CASSYMGLAEHNEQFF | TGTGCCAGCAGTTACATGGGACTAGCGGAGCACAATGAGCAGTTCTTC
NA | NA | TRBJ2-1 | TRBV29-1 | CSVEVGHGSYNEQFF | TGCAGCGTTGAAGTGGGGCACGGCTCCTACAATGAGCAGTTCTTC
NA | once | TRBJ1-5 | TRBV19 | CASGGGGAGTNQPQHF | TGTGCCAGCGGGGGGGGAGGCGCAGGGACGAATCAGCCCCAGCATTTT
NA | NA | TRBJ2-2 | TRBV4-3 | CASSQATGRIGELFF | TGCGCCAGCAGCCAAGCGACAGGGAGGATCGGGGAGCTGTTTTTT
TRBD1 | many | TRBJ2-5 | TRBV7-9 | CASSPRTGAETQYF | TGTGCCAGCAGCCCGCGGACAGGGGCGGAGACCCAGTACTTC
TRBD1 | NA | TRBJ1-1 | TRBV5-1 | CASSPGTGVAEAFF | TGCGCCAGCAGCCCCGGGACAGGGGTGGCTGAAGCTTTCTTT
TRBD1 | NA | TRBJ1-1 | TRBV28 | CASSLLDRGQGGTEAFF | TGTGCCAGCAGTTTATTGGACAGGGGGCAAGGGGGGACTGAAGCTTTCTTT
NA | NA | TRBJ2-7 | TRBV6-2/TRBV6-3 | CASSYQDISSYEQYF | TGTGCCAGCAGTTACCAGGACATTTCTTCCTACGAGCAGTACTTC
TRBD1 | NA | TRBJ1-2 | TRBV19 | CASSFPGQGIGYTF | TGTGCCAGCAGTTTTCCGGGACAGGGGATTGGCTACACCTTC
NA | NA | TRBJ1-2 | TRBV27 | CASSRTGGNYGYTF | TGTGCCAGCAGCCGTACAGGCGGTAACTATGGCTACACCTTC
NA | NA | TRBJ2-7 | TRBV28 | CASSLAGKTYEQYF | TGTGCCAGCAGTTTGGCAGGGAAAACCTACGAGCAGTACTTC
NA | NA | TRBJ2-7 | TRBV25-1 | CASSQAREQYF | TGTGCCAGCAGTCAGGCGCGCGAGCAGTACTTC
NA | once | TRBJ2-1 | TRBV27 | CASSFKPNNEQFF | TGTGCCAGCAGTTTTAAGCCTAACAATGAGCAGTTCTTC
TRBD1 | few | TRBJ2-1 | TRBV7-2 | CASSIVPGQTRNEQFF | TGTGCCAGCAGCATAGTCCCGGGACAGACACGGAATGAGCAGTTCTTC
NA | NA | TRBJ1-1 | TRBV6-5 | CASIQLGAAFF | TGTGCCAGCATACAACTGGGCGCAGCTTTCTTT
TRBD1 | NA | TRBJ1-1 | TRBV5-4 | CASSSRTGGTEAFF | TGTGCCAGCAGCTCCCGGACAGGCGGAACTGAAGCTTTCTTT
NA | once | TRBJ2-7 | TRBV5-8 | CASSLVSSPRYF | TGTGCCAGCAGCTTGGTTTCCTCCCCCCGGTACTTC
NA | NA | TRBJ2-5 | TRBV10-1 | CASSEGGNEETQYF | TGCGCCAGCAGTGAAGGAGGGAACGAAGAGACCCAGTACTTC